The clone carrying this T cell receptor (beta chain) was detected only a few times. The antigen remains undetermined. The sample originates from a study of response to subunit inactivated influenza vaccine. TCRdb fed the RT-PCR reads into MiXCR, producing one record per CDR3 protein. The sample includes about 800,000 distinct CDR3 sequences, over 20% of them seen just once. General study results and limits: There was a suggestion from the authors that each seasonal influenza vaccination recruits few new T cells.

J gave up 5 bases and V 7 bases, and 15 bases lay outside the gene matches. Germline-derived CDR1 and CDR2 are DFQATT and SNEGSKA (reference sequence). The CDR3 runs to 15 residues. The chain has TRBV20-1 and TRBJ2-7; 9 nucleotides align to TRBD2. This TCR was sampled from a man aged 45-60 years who received an inactivated influenza vaccine. The sequenced sample was PBMCs from blood, obtained approximately 5 days after vaccination. CDR3 sequence: CSGRGPSGDRNEQYF. CDR3 sequence (DNA): TGCAGTGGTAGGGGCCCTAGCGGGGACCGAAACGAGCAGTACTTC.